This T cell receptor beta chain was sequenced for a study of T cell repertoires in cytomegalovirus infection. TCRdb re-called the reads through MiXCR, storing one row per CDR3 protein. The sample records roughly 280,000 distinct CDR3 sequences, 20% to 25% being singletons. A remark on this clonotype: Antigen: not known.

The CDR3 sequence is 15 residues long. V lost 7 bases, J lost 10 bases, and 15 bases stayed unmatched. Germline V gene lookup returns CDR1 LNHDA and CDR2 SQIVND (reference sequence). This rearrangement joins TRBV19 to TRBJ2-1, with TRBD2 matching over 8 bases. Source: cultured PBMCs, taken from culture after CMV antigen stimulation. The TCR was taken from a human donor in good health (CMV status not recorded). Some clones in this sample may be carry-over from other donors' samples. Here the CDR3 DNA reads TGTGCCAGTAATCCCGGGACTAGATTAACCCACGAGCAGTTCTTC. Residues: CASNPGTRLTHEQFF.